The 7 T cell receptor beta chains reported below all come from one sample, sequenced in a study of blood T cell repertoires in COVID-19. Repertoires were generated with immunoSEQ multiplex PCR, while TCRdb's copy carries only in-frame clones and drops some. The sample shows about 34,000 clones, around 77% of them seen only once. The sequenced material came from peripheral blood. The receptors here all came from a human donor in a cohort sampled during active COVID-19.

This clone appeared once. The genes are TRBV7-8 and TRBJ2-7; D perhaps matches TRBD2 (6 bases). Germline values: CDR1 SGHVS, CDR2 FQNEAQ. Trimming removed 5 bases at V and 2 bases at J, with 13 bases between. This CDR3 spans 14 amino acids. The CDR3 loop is CASSPGVLTYEQYF. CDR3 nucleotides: TGTGCCAGCAGCCCGGGGGTCCTAACCTACGAGCAGTACTTC.

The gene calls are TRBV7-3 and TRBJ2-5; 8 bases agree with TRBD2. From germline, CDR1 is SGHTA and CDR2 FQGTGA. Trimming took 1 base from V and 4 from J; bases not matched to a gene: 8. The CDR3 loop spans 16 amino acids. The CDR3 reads CASSLRGLVIGETQYF. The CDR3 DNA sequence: TGTGCCAGCAGCTTAAGGGGACTAGTTATAGGAGAGACCCAGTACTTC.

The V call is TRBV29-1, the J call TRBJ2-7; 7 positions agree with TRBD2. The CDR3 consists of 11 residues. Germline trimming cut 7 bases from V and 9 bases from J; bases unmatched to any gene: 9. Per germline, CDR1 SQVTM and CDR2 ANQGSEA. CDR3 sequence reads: CSAAGSRGQYF. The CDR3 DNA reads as TGCAGCGCAGCGGGGTCCCGCGGGCAGTACTTC.

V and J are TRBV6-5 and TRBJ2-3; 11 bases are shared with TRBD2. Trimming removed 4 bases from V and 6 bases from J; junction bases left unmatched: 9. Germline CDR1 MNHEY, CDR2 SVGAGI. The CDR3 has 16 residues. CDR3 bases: TGTGCCAGCAGTTCACAAAGGCTAGCGGGAGGTGATACGCAGTATTTT. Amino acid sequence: CASSSQRLAGGDTQYF.

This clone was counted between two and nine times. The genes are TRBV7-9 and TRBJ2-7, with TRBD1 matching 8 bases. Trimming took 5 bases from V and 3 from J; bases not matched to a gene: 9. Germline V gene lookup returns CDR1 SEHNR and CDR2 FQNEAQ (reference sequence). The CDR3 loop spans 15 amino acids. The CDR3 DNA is TGTGCCAGCAGCCGTGCCAGGGGGCCCCTCTACGAGCAGTACTTC. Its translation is CASSRARGPLYEQYF.

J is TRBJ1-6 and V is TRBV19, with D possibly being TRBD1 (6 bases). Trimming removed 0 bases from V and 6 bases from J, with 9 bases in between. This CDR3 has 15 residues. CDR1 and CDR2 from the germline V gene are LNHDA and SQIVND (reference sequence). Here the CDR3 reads CASSIEGAPNSPLHF. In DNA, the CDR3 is TGTGCCAGTAGTATAGAGGGGGCGCCTAATTCACCCCTCCACTTT.

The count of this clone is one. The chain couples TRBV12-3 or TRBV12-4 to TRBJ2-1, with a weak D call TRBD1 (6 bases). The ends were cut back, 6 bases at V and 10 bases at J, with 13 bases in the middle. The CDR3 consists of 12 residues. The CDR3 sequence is CASRTTRGEQFF. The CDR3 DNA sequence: TGTGCCAGCAGGACAACTAGGGGGGAGCAGTTCTTC.